This TCR beta chain was observed in a study of T-cell memory formation after mild COVID-19 (dated by TCRdb to the early 2020s). At the level of the whole study: TCR sequence clusters from the two donors were found to be largely donor specific. In a couple of donors, T-cell clones that expanded and contracted after mild COVID-19 were followed by sequencing TCRalpha and TCRbeta repertoires longitudinally. Two young, previously healthy adult volunteers, one female and one male, were included in the cohort. Points the paper makes about the study in general: Contracting CD4+ clones appeared mostly in the CM and EM memory subsets, whereas CD8+ clones were enriched in EMRA. SARS-CoV-2 specificity of the second-wave clones peaking on day 37 was not confirmed. The study covered only a couple of mild cases, and larger cohorts including severe cases with pre-infection samples were considered necessary. Some responding clones were detected in pre-infection memory, which suggested that pre-existing cross-reactive memory T cells had joined the SARS-CoV-2 response. Clones contracting from day 15 to 85 had balanced CD4/CD8 phenotypes, while a second wave expanding from day 15 to 37 was biased towards CD4+.

Ficoll-Paque density gradient centrifugation was used to isolate PBMCs. The sequencer listed for this sample is Illumina NovaSeq 6000. cDNA libraries for TCRalpha and TCRbeta were prepared by 5'RACE using constant-segment primers, with sample barcodes and unique molecular identifiers added. RNA was extracted from every sample with Trizol reagent. Libraries were amplified in two PCR steps, with a second sample barcode and Illumina TruSeq adapters added in the second step. Libraries were sequenced on an Illumina NovaSeq with 2 x 150 bp paired-end reads. The authors' analysis ran thus. Reads were demultiplexed and collapsed into UMI-guided consensus sequences with migec v1.2.7. Using mixcr v2.1.11, UMI consensuses were aligned to TRA and TRB V and J templates and then assembled into clonotypes. Expanded or contracted clonotypes were those called significant by both edgeR and NoisET, with noise models trained on biological replicates. For edgeR calls, the thresholds were a false discovery rate-adjusted p below 0.01 and a log2 fold-change of 1. As an exploratory analysis of dynamics, max-normalized trajectories of the 1000 most abundant clonotypes were examined with PCA combined with hierarchical clustering. Separately sequenced CD4+ and CD8+ repertoires were used to assign a CD4 or CD8 phenotype to each responding clone. In TCRdb, the public reads were trimmed at Q25 with fastp and aligned with MiXCR, with productive beta chains retained. Here each entry gathers all rows of one CDR3 protein and keeps the most common genes and DNA. For this entry, the V and J calls and clone size follow TCRdb and not the study's own pipeline. This sample is represented by 350,000 to 500,000 distinct CDR3 sequences; around a quarter of them were singletons. Around 12% of the sample belongs to the ten largest clones.

Comments on this clonotype: It has no known antigen specificity. No much larger clonotype is one base removed from it; base qualities were not supplied.

The junction carries 9 bases between V and J, which are trimmed by 7 bases and 4 bases respectively. Counted from cysteine to phenylalanine, this CDR3 has 13 amino acids. This entry keeps only the CDR3 DNA: 39 bases, framed from base 1. CDR1 and CDR2, looked up from the germline V gene, are KGHDR and SFDVKD. In this chain, TRBV24-1 is recombined with TRBJ2-2; the D gene remains uncertain. Material for sequencing was PBMCs or a T cell subset sorted from them (not recorded which). The origin of this receptor is an adult woman who had mild COVID-19 (a few samples of this study predate the infection). The sample titles of this study are shuffled in the database, so cell type and time point are left out; the donor was told from shared clones. The DNA is TGTGCCACCAGGCTCGGTACCACCGGGGAGCTGTTTTTT. The resulting protein is CATRLGTTGELFF.